This is a list of T cell receptor beta chains from one sample in a study of T-cell memory formation after mild COVID-19. A single record per CDR3 protein comes from TCRdb applying MiXCR to the 5' RACE reads. In the table there are approximately 210,000 distinct CDR3 sequences, approximately 20% of which are singletons. Sequencing was carried out using PBMCs or a T cell subset sorted from them (not recorded which). Receptors originate from an adult woman who had mild COVID-19 (a few samples of this study predate the infection). Cell type and time point are not known. Each CDR3 is given with its conserved first and last residue. The D gene is left open where the match is weak. Clone size is stated in some rows and not others, as once, few, many or a class when expanded.

clone size,J gene,D gene,V gene,CDR3 DNA,CDR3 protein
few,TRBJ1-2,-,TRBV6-1,TGTGCCAGCAGTTCGGGGCATAACTATGGCTACACCTTC,CASSSGHNYGYTF
few,TRBJ2-1,TRBD2,TRBV6-5,TGTGCCAGCAGTCGAGGGACTAGCGGCTACAATGAGCAGTTCTTC,CASSRGTSGYNEQFF
-,TRBJ1-1,TRBD1,TRBV6-2/TRBV6-3,TGTGCCAGCAGTTATAGGGGCACAGGGGGTGAAGCTTTCTTT,CASSYRGTGGEAFF
-,TRBJ1-1,-,TRBV5-1,TGCGCCAGCAGCCCGGGCGGGGCCTCCAGGGGAGCTTTCTTT,CASSPGGASRGAFF
many,TRBJ2-3,TRBD2,TRBV5-1,TGCGCCAGCAGCCGACTAGCGGTAGGCGGCACAGATACGCAGTATTTT,CASSRLAVGGTDTQYF
many,TRBJ1-1,-,TRBV3-1,TGTGCCAGCAGCCAAGGCGTGGGCACTGAAGCTTTCTTT,CASSQGVGTEAFF
-,TRBJ1-1,-,TRBV3-1,TGTGCCAGCAGCCAAGGCCCCGTTGGACGTCTTGGAACTGAAGCTTTCTTT,CASSQGPVGRLGTEAFF
-,TRBJ2-2,-,TRBV5-6,TGTGCCAGCAGCTTGGACGGGGGAGTGGTTGCCGGGGAGCTGTTTTTT,CASSLDGGVVAGELFF
-,TRBJ1-4,TRBD1,TRBV7-9,TGTGCCAGCAGCTTAGGGGACAGGGATAATGAAAAACTGTTTTTT,CASSLGDRDNEKLFF
many,TRBJ2-1,TRBD2,TRBV7-2,TGTGCCAGCAGCCCAGCGGGAGGGCCTCAATATGAGCAGTTCTTC,CASSPAGGPQYEQFF
-,TRBJ2-3,-,TRBV20-1,TGCAGTGCTAGAGTAGGGGCCGGCACAGATACGCAGTATTTT,CSARVGAGTDTQYF
-,TRBJ1-1,-,TRBV7-8,TGTGCCAGCAGCTTAGATATAGGGTTGAACACTGAAGCTTTCTTT,CASSLDIGLNTEAFF
few,TRBJ1-5,TRBD1,TRBV20-1,TGCAGTGCCCTAGACAGGGGAGGTCAGCCCCAGCATTTT,CSALDRGGQPQHF
few,TRBJ2-2,-,TRBV25-1,TGTGCCAGCAGTGAACGAAAGGGTAACACCGGGGAGCTGTTTTTT,CASSERKGNTGELFF
few,TRBJ2-1,-,TRBV6-2/TRBV6-3,TGTGCCAGCAGTTACTCGGGACTTTTAACTCACAATGAGCAGTTCTTC,CASSYSGLLTHNEQFF
few,TRBJ1-6,-,TRBV7-6,TGTGCCAGCACCTCGTCGCCGAGCGGTAATTCACCCCTCCACTTT,CASTSSPSGNSPLHF
few,TRBJ1-2,-,TRBV29-1,TGCAGCGTTGTTGTCAGGAACTATGGCTACACCTTC,CSVVVRNYGYTF
-,TRBJ2-2,TRBD2,TRBV19,TGTGCCAGCCGACTAGCGGGCTTGAACACCGGGGAGCTGTTTTTT,CASRLAGLNTGELFF
few,TRBJ2-5,TRBD1,TRBV5-1,TGCGCCAGCTGTCAACAGGGGGGCCCCCAAGAGACCCAGTACTTC,CASCQQGGPQETQYF
-,TRBJ1-2,TRBD1,TRBV2,TGTGCCAGCCTACAACCCGGACAGGGAAACTATGGCTACACCTTC,CASLQPGQGNYGYTF